This TCR beta chain was identified during a study of blood T cell repertoires in COVID-19. About the study: From the United States, Italy and Spain came samples of acute and convalescent COVID-19. Sample material is recorded as cDNA or gDNA derived from T cells, B-cell-depleted T cells, or PBMCs.

Under the authors' procedure: Quantification of nucleated cells was approximated via reference gene primer amplification. Clones were read by immunoSEQ multiplex PCR, and TCRdb kept only the in-frame ones, dropping some. V, J and clone size reflect that table, while D and trimming were determined from the DNA. The table lists 110,000 to 150,000 clones, 65% to 85% of them singletons, with 8% in the top ten. This CDR3 is 15 amino acids long. With V trimmed by 0 bases and J by 5 bases, 3 bases remained unmatched. CDR1 is MDHEN, CDR2 SYDVKM, per germline. The source of this sequence is a human donor in a cohort sampled during active COVID-19. The sample comprised peripheral blood. The chain employs TRBV28 and TRBJ2-5, with 10 bases aligning to TRBD2. CDR3: CASSLWLAGAETQYF. The CDR3 DNA reads as TGTGCCAGCAGTTTATGGCTAGCGGGGGCCGAGACCCAGTACTTC.